This is a list of T cell receptor beta chains from one sample in a study of T cell responses to AZD1222 COVID-19 vaccine. Assay: immunoSEQ multiplex PCR; the TCRdb copy retains only in-frame clones and omits some. This table holds tens of thousands of clones, around 90% found once. Sequenced here: peripheral blood, sampled on day 0 of AZD1222 vaccination. The receptors come from an adult in good health. The CDR3 runs from the conserved cysteine through the conserved F or W. Fields, in order: V gene, clone size, J gene, D gene, CDR3 protein, CDR3 DNA. D genes are given only for firm matches. Some rows have no size entry. The others give once, few or many, or a class for an expanded clone.

V gene: TRBV11-2
clone size: few
J gene: TRBJ1-3
D gene: -
CDR3 protein: CASSSAPTSGNTIYF
CDR3 DNA: TGTGCCAGCAGCTCGGCTCCTACCTCTGGAAACACCATATATTTT

V gene: TRBV19
clone size: -
J gene: TRBJ1-1
D gene: -
CDR3 protein: CASSILWDFTNTEAFF
CDR3 DNA: TGTGCCAGTAGTATCTTGTGGGACTTTACGAACACTGAAGCTTTCTTT

V gene: TRBV5-6
clone size: -
J gene: TRBJ2-4
D gene: -
CDR3 protein: CASSPPAGLGYIQYF
CDR3 DNA: TGTGCCAGCAGCCCACCCGCGGGACTCGGGTACATTCAGTACTTC

V gene: TRBV7-9
clone size: -
J gene: TRBJ1-2
D gene: -
CDR3 protein: CASSLELINYGYIF
CDR3 DNA: TGTGCCAGCAGCTTAGAATTAATCAACTATGGCTACATCTTC

V gene: TRBV5-4
clone size: -
J gene: TRBJ1-1
D gene: TRBD1
CDR3 protein: CASSLGQGRTEAFF
CDR3 DNA: TGTGCCAGCAGCTTGGGACAGGGACGAACTGAAGCTTTCTTT

V gene: TRBV7-6
clone size: -
J gene: TRBJ2-5
D gene: -
CDR3 protein: CASSSRAGETQYF
CDR3 DNA: TGTGCCAGCAGCTCCCGAGCCGGAGAGACCCAGTACTTC

V gene: TRBV28
clone size: -
J gene: TRBJ1-1
D gene: -
CDR3 protein: CASSSDRRTIMNTEAFF
CDR3 DNA: TGTGCCAGCAGTTCCGACAGACGAACTATCATGAACACTGAAGCTTTCTTT

V gene: TRBV24-1
clone size: -
J gene: TRBJ1-5
D gene: -
CDR3 protein: CATSGTGTYDTSNQPQHF
CDR3 DNA: TGTGCCACCAGTGGGACCGGGACATATGACACTAGCAATCAGCCCCAGCATTTT

V gene: TRBV10-1
clone size: -
J gene: TRBJ2-1
D gene: -
CDR3 protein: CASSLQGSYNEQFF
CDR3 DNA: TGCGCCAGCAGCCTTCAGGGCTCCTACAATGAGCAGTTCTTC

V gene: TRBV18
clone size: few
J gene: TRBJ1-1
D gene: -
CDR3 protein: CASSPSGRNTEAFF
CDR3 DNA: TGTGCCAGCTCACCGTCAGGGAGGAACACTGAAGCTTTCTTT

V gene: TRBV6-5
clone size: -
J gene: TRBJ2-5
D gene: TRBD2
CDR3 protein: CASKSGGRYQETQYF
CDR3 DNA: TGTGCCAGCAAGTCCGGGGGGAGGTACCAAGAGACCCAGTACTTC

V gene: TRBV19
clone size: -
J gene: TRBJ1-2
D gene: -
CDR3 protein: CASSIVGVESYGYTF
CDR3 DNA: TGTGCCAGTAGTATTGTGGGGGTAGAAAGCTATGGCTACACCTTC

V gene: TRBV10-1
clone size: -
J gene: TRBJ2-1
D gene: TRBD2
CDR3 protein: CASSDPPGGAGLASEQFF
CDR3 DNA: TGCGCCAGCAGTGACCCACCCGGGGGAGCGGGACTAGCTTCGGAGCAGTTCTTC

V gene: TRBV5-1
clone size: -
J gene: TRBJ1-4
D gene: -
CDR3 protein: CASGLGGDPLEKLFF
CDR3 DNA: TGCGCCAGCGGCCTTGGGGGGGATCCCTTGGAAAAACTGTTTTTT

V gene: TRBV3-1/TRBV3-2
clone size: -
J gene: TRBJ1-3
D gene: -
CDR3 protein: CASSPRRDVSSGNTIYF
CDR3 DNA: TGTGCCAGCAGCCCCAGGAGGGACGTTAGCTCTGGAAACACCATATATTTT

V gene: TRBV6-2/TRBV6-3
clone size: -
J gene: TRBJ2-3
D gene: -
CDR3 protein: CASSYSTRRLPDTQYF
CDR3 DNA: TGTGCCAGCAGTTACTCGACTAGGCGCCTCCCAGATACGCAGTATTTT

V gene: TRBV24-1
clone size: -
J gene: TRBJ2-2
D gene: TRBD1
CDR3 protein: CATSETGDTGELFF
CDR3 DNA: TGTGCCACCAGTGAAACAGGGGACACCGGGGAGCTGTTTTTT

V gene: TRBV11-2
clone size: -
J gene: TRBJ1-1
D gene: -
CDR3 protein: CASRGTPEAFF
CDR3 DNA: TGTGCCAGCAGAGGGACGCCCGAAGCTTTCTTT

V gene: TRBV5-5
clone size: once
J gene: TRBJ1-3
D gene: -
CDR3 protein: CASTPNWNSGNTIYF
CDR3 DNA: TGTGCCAGCACCCCGAACTGGAACTCTGGAAACACCATATATTTT

V gene: TRBV5-8
clone size: -
J gene: TRBJ2-1
D gene: TRBD1
CDR3 protein: CASSKGQSSYNEQFF
CDR3 DNA: TGTGCCAGCAGCAAGGGACAGAGCTCCTACAATGAGCAGTTCTTC

V gene: TRBV24-1
clone size: -
J gene: TRBJ2-3
D gene: -
CDR3 protein: CATSDFGPGNTQYF
CDR3 DNA: TGTGCCACCAGTGATTTCGGCCCAGGGAATACGCAGTATTTT

V gene: TRBV3-1/TRBV3-2
clone size: -
J gene: TRBJ2-2
D gene: -
CDR3 protein: CASSHLAPELFF
CDR3 DNA: TGTGCCAGCAGCCACCTCGCTCCGGAGCTGTTTTTT

V gene: TRBV7-2
clone size: -
J gene: TRBJ2-5
D gene: -
CDR3 protein: CASSSRRQLVETQYF
CDR3 DNA: TGTGCCAGCAGCTCCCGACGACAGTTGGTGGAGACCCAGTACTTC

V gene: TRBV6-5
clone size: -
J gene: TRBJ1-4
D gene: TRBD1
CDR3 protein: CASSYSGTGSEKLFF
CDR3 DNA: TGTGCCAGCAGTTACTCGGGGACAGGGAGTGAAAAACTGTTTTTT

V gene: TRBV12-3/TRBV12-4
clone size: once
J gene: TRBJ1-1
D gene: -
CDR3 protein: CASSQKGEAFF
CDR3 DNA: TGTGCCAGCAGTCAAAAGGGCGAAGCTTTCTTT

V gene: TRBV6-1
clone size: -
J gene: TRBJ2-2
D gene: -
CDR3 protein: CASSERRGTFFTGELFF
CDR3 DNA: TGTGCCAGCAGCGAACGGCGGGGGACATTCTTCACCGGGGAGCTGTTTTTT

V gene: TRBV29-1
clone size: few
J gene: TRBJ1-3
D gene: TRBD1
CDR3 protein: CSGHRGGSSGNTIYF
CDR3 DNA: TGCAGCGGCCACAGGGGGGGTAGCTCTGGAAACACCATATATTTT

V gene: TRBV4-3
clone size: -
J gene: TRBJ2-7
D gene: TRBD2
CDR3 protein: CASSQDRLAGGYEQYF
CDR3 DNA: TGCGCCAGCAGCCAAGACAGGCTAGCGGGGGGATACGAGCAGTACTTC

V gene: TRBV6-5
clone size: -
J gene: TRBJ1-5
D gene: -
CDR3 protein: CASRSTTGGNQPQHF
CDR3 DNA: TGTGCCAGCAGATCAACCACCGGGGGCAATCAGCCCCAGCATTTT

V gene: TRBV6-5
clone size: -
J gene: TRBJ2-7
D gene: TRBD1
CDR3 protein: CASSSTGTGSYEQYF
CDR3 DNA: TGTGCCAGCAGTTCCACCGGGACAGGGTCCTACGAGCAGTACTTC

V gene: TRBV24-1
clone size: -
J gene: TRBJ2-3
D gene: TRBD2
CDR3 protein: CATSDPGQAGGSTDTQYF
CDR3 DNA: TGTGCCACCAGTGACCCTGGCCAGGCGGGAGGGTCCACAGATACGCAGTATTTT

V gene: TRBV5-8
clone size: -
J gene: TRBJ1-6
D gene: -
CDR3 protein: CASSTGLGDNSPLHF
CDR3 DNA: TGTGCCAGCAGCACGGGACTTGGGGATAATTCACCCCTCCACTTT

V gene: TRBV14
clone size: -
J gene: TRBJ1-6
D gene: -
CDR3 protein: CASSQEGRGNSPLHF
CDR3 DNA: TGTGCCAGCAGCCAAGAGGGTAGGGGAAATTCACCCCTCCACTTT

V gene: TRBV11-3
clone size: -
J gene: TRBJ2-1
D gene: TRBD1
CDR3 protein: CASSSGQETYNEQFF
CDR3 DNA: TGTGCCAGCAGCTCGGGACAGGAAACCTACAATGAGCAGTTCTTC

V gene: TRBV7-9
clone size: -
J gene: TRBJ1-1
D gene: TRBD1
CDR3 protein: CASSLGQGKNTEAFF
CDR3 DNA: TGTGCCAGCAGCTTAGGACAGGGAAAAAACACTGAAGCTTTCTTT

V gene: TRBV7-8
clone size: few
J gene: TRBJ1-4
D gene: -
CDR3 protein: CASSSGVDIATNEKLFF
CDR3 DNA: TGTGCCAGCAGCTCCGGGGTAGACATCGCAACTAATGAAAAACTGTTTTTT